Listed below are T cell receptor beta chains from one sample, sequenced in a study of blood T cells in healthy people across ages. One entry per CDR3 protein results from TCRdb running MiXCR on the 5' RACE reads. The profile shows about 670,000 distinct CDR3 sequences, roughly two fifths of them singletons. The sample was blood. Receptors were obtained from a man older than 75 in good health. Both conserved end residues are part of each CDR3. Expanded clones are given a class, and other clones once, few, many or no size at all.

size,V,J,CDR3
NA,TRBV2,TRBJ2-1,CASSEGGGAYNEQFF
NA,TRBV10-3,TRBJ2-5,CAISELGGWETQYF
few,TRBV7-9,TRBJ2-7,CASSDGQSISYEQYF
few,TRBV2,TRBJ1-1,CASNRGAGNTEAFF
NA,TRBV6-2/TRBV6-3,TRBJ1-5,CASSHGTRSSNQPQHF
NA,TRBV4-2,TRBJ1-5,CASSLEPGNQPQHF
NA,TRBV12-3/TRBV12-4,TRBJ1-2,CASSHRTGRPNGYTF
NA,TRBV24-1,TRBJ2-3,CATSEGRGWDTQYF
NA,TRBV14,TRBJ2-7,CASSQVASANYEQYF
NA,TRBV29-1,TRBJ2-1,CSVRTGGGSYNEQFF
few,TRBV6-1,TRBJ1-5,CASSPGGVSQPQHF
once,TRBV18,TRBJ2-1,CASSPTTSGGASAFF
NA,TRBV5-5,TRBJ1-4,CASSLAAGANEKLFF
few,TRBV7-2,TRBJ2-2,CASSSGPTNTGELFF
NA,TRBV29-1,TRBJ2-6,CSVLIAGGPRANVLTF
NA,TRBV3-1,TRBJ2-2,CASSYQTGVSVGELFF
many,TRBV7-2,TRBJ2-7,CASSRVDEQYF
few,TRBV12-3/TRBV12-4,TRBJ2-3,CASSSRLAGRTDTQYF
NA,TRBV5-6,NA,CASSQGLAGTPYEQYF
once,TRBV20-1,TRBJ2-5,CSAPTRETQYF
NA,TRBV11-2,TRBJ2-7,CASSLGQDSYEQYF
NA,TRBV7-6,TRBJ2-7,CASSVGTQGLEQYF
many,TRBV28,TRBJ2-7,CASLRALPHEQYF
few,TRBV4-1,TRBJ1-6,CASSQSGTALNSPLHF
few,TRBV27,TRBJ2-6,CASSLRGRTGANVLTF
NA,TRBV6-2/TRBV6-3,TRBJ2-3,CASSPPGAGGRTGVTQYF
NA,TRBV20-1,TRBJ2-1,CSAPIGAGGPYNEQFF
NA,TRBV28,TRBJ2-4,CASSFVQGYNEQYF
many,TRBV20-1,TRBJ2-2,CSAHTGLAGFQSGELFF
NA,TRBV30,TRBJ1-5,CAWSAIYPGNQPQHF
NA,TRBV7-2,TRBJ2-5,CASSPRTRGQETQYF
few,TRBV27,TRBJ2-5,CAGSVGSQGAGETQYF
NA,TRBV3-1,TRBJ2-3,CASSQDVQASTDTQYF
few,TRBV5-1,TRBJ1-2,CASSLADFRTTYGYTF
NA,TRBV20-1,TRBJ2-7,CSAPRGTSSYEQYF
many,TRBV27,TRBJ2-6,CASSLGQGMLGANVLTF
NA,TRBV20-1,TRBJ2-7,CSARRDRDEQYF
NA,TRBV9,TRBJ2-1,CASSVGHTEQFF
few,TRBV10-3,TRBJ2-5,CAISPGAEQYF
NA,TRBV3-1,TRBJ2-5,CASSHRGGGTETQYF
few,TRBV20-1,TRBJ1-2,CSAGGGGYTF
once,TRBV7-2,TRBJ1-5,CASSQNPGQGMPQHF
NA,TRBV4-3,TRBJ1-3,CASSTSNTIYF
NA,TRBV11-2,TRBJ2-5,CASSLVIGVHEQYF
NA,TRBV25-1,TRBJ2-2,CASSEDRGRVGELFF
many,TRBV4-2,TRBJ1-4,CASSQDEGRGSNEKLFF
NA,TRBV30,TRBJ2-1,CAWTAGQAYSEQFF
few,TRBV20-1,TRBJ1-1,CSAFGQGGTEAFF
many,TRBV4-1,TRBJ1-2,CASSLLLGNAGYTF
few,TRBV2,TRBJ1-5,CASSEDRGGQPQHF
few,TRBV27,TRBJ2-7,CASSLAGGVAGEQYF
few,TRBV24-1,TRBJ2-7,CATSDRAGTSGRAGSYEQYF